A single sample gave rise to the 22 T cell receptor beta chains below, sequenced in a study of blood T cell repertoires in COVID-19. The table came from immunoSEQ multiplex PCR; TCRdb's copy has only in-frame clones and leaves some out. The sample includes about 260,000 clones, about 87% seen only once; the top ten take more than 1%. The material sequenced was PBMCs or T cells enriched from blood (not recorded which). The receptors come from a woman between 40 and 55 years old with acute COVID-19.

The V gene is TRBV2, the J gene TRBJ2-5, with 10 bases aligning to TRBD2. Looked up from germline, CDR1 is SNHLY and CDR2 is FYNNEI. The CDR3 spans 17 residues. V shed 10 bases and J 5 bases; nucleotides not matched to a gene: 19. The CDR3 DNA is TGTGCCACCCTTTACGGACTAGCGGTTTCTGGGAGGGAGACCCAGTACTTC. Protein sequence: CATLYGLAVSGRETQYF.

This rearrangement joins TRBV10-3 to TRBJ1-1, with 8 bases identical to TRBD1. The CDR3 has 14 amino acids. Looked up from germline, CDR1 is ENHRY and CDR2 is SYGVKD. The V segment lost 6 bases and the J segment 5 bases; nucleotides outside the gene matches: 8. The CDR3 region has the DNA TGTGCCATCAGCCAAGGACAGGGTCTTACTGAAGCTTTCTTT. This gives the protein CAISQGQGLTEAFF.

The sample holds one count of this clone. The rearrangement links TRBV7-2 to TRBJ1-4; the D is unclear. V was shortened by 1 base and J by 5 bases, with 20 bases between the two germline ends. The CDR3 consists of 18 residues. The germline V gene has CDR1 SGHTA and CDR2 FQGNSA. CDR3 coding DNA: TGTGCCAGCAGCTTAGTTCCCCACCGCACGGGGAAGAATGAAAAACTGTTTTTT. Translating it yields CASSLVPHRTGKNEKLFF.

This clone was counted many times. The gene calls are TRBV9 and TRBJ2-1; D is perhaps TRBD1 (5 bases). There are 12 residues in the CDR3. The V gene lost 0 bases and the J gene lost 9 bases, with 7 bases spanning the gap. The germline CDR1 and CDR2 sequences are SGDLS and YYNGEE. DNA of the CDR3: TGTGCCAGCAGCGTAGCTAGGGGTGAGCAGTTCTTC. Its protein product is CASSVARGEQFF.

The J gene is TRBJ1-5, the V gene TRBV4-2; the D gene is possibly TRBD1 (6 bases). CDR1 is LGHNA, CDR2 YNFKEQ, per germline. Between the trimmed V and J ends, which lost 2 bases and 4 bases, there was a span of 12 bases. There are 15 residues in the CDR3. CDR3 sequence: CASSQTDRMNQPQHF. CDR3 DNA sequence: TGTGCCAGCAGCCAAACCGACAGGATGAATCAGCCCCAGCATTTT.

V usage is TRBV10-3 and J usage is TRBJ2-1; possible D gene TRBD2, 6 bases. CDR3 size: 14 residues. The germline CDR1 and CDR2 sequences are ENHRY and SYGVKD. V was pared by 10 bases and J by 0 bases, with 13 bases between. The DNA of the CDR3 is TGTGCCAGCCGGGACTCTACCTCCTACAATGAGCAGTTCTTC. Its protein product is CASRDSTSYNEQFF.

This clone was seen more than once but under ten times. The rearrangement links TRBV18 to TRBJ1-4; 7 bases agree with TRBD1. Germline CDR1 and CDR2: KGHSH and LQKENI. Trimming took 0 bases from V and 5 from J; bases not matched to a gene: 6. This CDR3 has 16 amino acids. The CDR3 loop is CASSPPTTGLNEKLFF. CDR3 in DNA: TGTGCCAGCTCACCACCGACGACAGGGTTAAATGAAAAACTGTTTTTT.

The CDR3 region has the DNA TGTGCCAGCAGTCCCCCGACAGGGTCCGATGGCTACACCTTC. Protein product: CASSPPTGSDGYTF. The chain employs TRBV28 and TRBJ1-2; 7 bases line up with TRBD1. The ends lost 5 bases at V and 6 bases at J; junction bases unmatched: 9. The CDR3 has 14 amino acids. Germline CDR1 is MDHEN and CDR2 is SYDVKM.

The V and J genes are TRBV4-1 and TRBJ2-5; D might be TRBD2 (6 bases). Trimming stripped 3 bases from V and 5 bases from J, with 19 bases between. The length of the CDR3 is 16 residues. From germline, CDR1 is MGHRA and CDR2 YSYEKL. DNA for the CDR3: TGCGCCAGCAGCCAGGGGGGTGTTTGGGGCTGGGAGACCCAGTACTTC. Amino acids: CASSQGGVWGWETQYF.

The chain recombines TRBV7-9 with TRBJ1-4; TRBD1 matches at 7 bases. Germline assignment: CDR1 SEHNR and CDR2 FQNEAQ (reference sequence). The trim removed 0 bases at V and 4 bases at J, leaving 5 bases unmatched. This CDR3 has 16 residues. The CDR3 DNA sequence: TGTGCCAGCAGCTTAGCGGGGACAGAAATTAATGAAAAACTGTTTTTT. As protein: CASSLAGTEINEKLFF.

The CDR3 DNA follows: TGTGCCAGCAGTTTATGGGCTAGCGGGAGCTATGAGCAGTTCTTC. Amino acids: CASSLWASGSYEQFF. The chain couples TRBV28 to TRBJ2-1; 10 bases align to TRBD2. The J segment lost 8 bases and the V segment lost 0 bases, leaving 4 bases of the junction unmatched. The CDR3 sequence is 15 residues long. Germline V gene data show CDR1 as MDHEN and CDR2 as SYDVKM.

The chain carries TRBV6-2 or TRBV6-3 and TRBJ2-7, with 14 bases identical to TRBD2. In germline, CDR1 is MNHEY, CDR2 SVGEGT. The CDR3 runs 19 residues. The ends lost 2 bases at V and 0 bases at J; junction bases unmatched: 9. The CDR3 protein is CASSYPTRGTSGSSYEQYV. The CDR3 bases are TGTGCCAGCAGTTACCCGACTCGGGGGACTAGCGGGAGCTCCTACGAGCAGTACGTC.

The CDR3 DNA reads TGTGCCAGCAGTTCCAGGGCGATGCCAGGGTACAGCTATGGCTACACCTTC. Protein: CASSSRAMPGYSYGYTF. The rearrangement joins TRBV6-2 or TRBV6-3 to TRBJ1-2; the D gene is possibly TRBD1 (5 bases). This CDR3 spans 17 amino acids. The germline V and J ends were trimmed by 4 bases and 4 bases, with 22 bases remaining between them. Germline CDR1 and CDR2: MNHEY and SVGEGT.

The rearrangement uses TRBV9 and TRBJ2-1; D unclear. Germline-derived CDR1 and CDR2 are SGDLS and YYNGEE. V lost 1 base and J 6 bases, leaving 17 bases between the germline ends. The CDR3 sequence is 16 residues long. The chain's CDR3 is CASSVRLAPPSNEQFF. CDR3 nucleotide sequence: TGTGCCAGCAGCGTACGTCTTGCCCCCCCCAGCAATGAGCAGTTCTTC.

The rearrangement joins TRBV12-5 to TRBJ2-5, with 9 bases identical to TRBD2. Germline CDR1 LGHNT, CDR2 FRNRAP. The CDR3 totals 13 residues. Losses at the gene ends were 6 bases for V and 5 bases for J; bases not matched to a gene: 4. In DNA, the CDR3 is TGTGCTAGTGGCCGGACTAGCGCCGAGACCCAGTACTTC. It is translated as CASGRTSAETQYF.

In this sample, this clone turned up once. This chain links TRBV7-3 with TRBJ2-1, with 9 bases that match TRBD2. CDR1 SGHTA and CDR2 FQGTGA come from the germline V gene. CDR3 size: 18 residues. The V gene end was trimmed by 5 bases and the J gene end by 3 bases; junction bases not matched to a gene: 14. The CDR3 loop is CASSTGWGGTSLYNEQFF. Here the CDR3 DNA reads TGTGCCAGCAGCACGGGGTGGGGCGGGACTAGCCTCTACAATGAGCAGTTCTTC.

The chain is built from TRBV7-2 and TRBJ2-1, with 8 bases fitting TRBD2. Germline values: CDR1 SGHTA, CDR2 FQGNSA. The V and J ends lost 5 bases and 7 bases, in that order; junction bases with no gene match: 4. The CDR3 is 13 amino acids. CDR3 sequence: CASSPRGGNEQFF. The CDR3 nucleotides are TGTGCCAGCAGCCCACGGGGGGGGAATGAGCAGTTCTTC.

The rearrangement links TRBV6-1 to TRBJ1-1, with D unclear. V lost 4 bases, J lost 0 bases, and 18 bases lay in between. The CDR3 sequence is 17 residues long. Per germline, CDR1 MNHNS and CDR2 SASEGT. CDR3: CASSGGKRKLLNTEAFF. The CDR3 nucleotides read TGTGCCAGCAGTGGAGGGAAACGTAAACTCCTGAACACTGAAGCTTTCTTT.

DNA for the CDR3: TGTGCCAGCAGCCGGGGAGGGCGGGACAAATACAATGAGCAGTTCTTC. Encoded protein: CASSRGGRDKYNEQFF. The genes are TRBV6-2 or TRBV6-3 and TRBJ2-1; possibly TRBD2 for D (7 bases). Trimming removed 6 bases from V and 4 bases from J, with 19 bases in between. This CDR3 has 16 amino acids. Germline V gene lookup returns CDR1 MNHEY and CDR2 SVGEGT.

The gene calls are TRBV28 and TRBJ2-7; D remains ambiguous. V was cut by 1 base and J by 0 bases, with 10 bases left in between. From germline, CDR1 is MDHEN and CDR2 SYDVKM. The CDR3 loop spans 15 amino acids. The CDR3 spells CASSLFQASSYEQYF. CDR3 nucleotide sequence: TGTGCCAGCAGTTTATTTCAGGCCAGCTCCTACGAGCAGTACTTC.

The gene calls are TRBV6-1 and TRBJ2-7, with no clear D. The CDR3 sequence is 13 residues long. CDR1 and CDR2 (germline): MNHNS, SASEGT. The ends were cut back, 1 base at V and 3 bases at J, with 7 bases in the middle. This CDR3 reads CASSEEPIYEQYF. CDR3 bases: TGTGCCAGCAGTGAAGAGCCGATCTACGAGCAGTACTTC.

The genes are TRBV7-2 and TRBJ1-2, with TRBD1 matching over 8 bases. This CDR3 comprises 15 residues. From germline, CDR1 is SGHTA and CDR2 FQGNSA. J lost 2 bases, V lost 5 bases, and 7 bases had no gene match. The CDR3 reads CASSIRQGPNYGYTF. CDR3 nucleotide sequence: TGTGCCAGCAGCATCCGACAGGGGCCCAACTATGGCTACACCTTC.